The 8 T cell receptor beta chains below were found in one sample sequenced in a study of CD8+ T cells in alopecia areata. cDNA serving as the sequencing template came from extracted, reverse transcribed RNA. Assay: immunoSEQ multiplex PCR; the TCRdb copy retains only in-frame clones and omits some. Of some 150,000 clones in the sample, 40% to 60% were seen once. The sample was CD8+ T cells sorted from blood, taken at week 0. These receptors were taken from a human donor with alopecia areata.

This clone was found a few times. This chain links TRBV13 with TRBJ1-5; maybe TRBD1 (5 bases). V was shortened by 2 bases and J by 7 bases, with 12 bases between the two germline ends. The CDR3 extends over 14 amino acids. From germline, CDR1 is PRHDT and CDR2 FYEKMQ (reference sequence). The CDR3 bases are TGTGCCAGCAGCTTACGCAGGGAGCGGCAGCCCCAGCATTTT. Translating gives CASSLRRERQPQHF. Supplemented by reference TRBV13 and TRBJ1-5, the full variable domain reads AAGVIQSPRHLIKEKRETATLKCYPIPRHDTVYWYQQGPGQDPQFLISFYEKMQSDKGSIPDRFSAQQFSDYHSELNMSSLELGDSALYFCASSLRRERQPQHFGDGTRLSIL.

This chain uses TRBV29-1 with TRBJ1-2, with a tentative D call TRBD1 (5 bases). Germline V gives CDR1 SQVTM, CDR2 ANQGSEA. The CDR3 sequence is 15 residues long. Trimming shortened V by 1 base and J by 2 bases, and 14 bases separated the two germline ends. This CDR3 reads CSVEAREVPNYGYTF. In DNA form, the CDR3 reads TGCAGCGTTGAAGCCAGGGAGGTCCCCAACTATGGCTACACCTTC.

The V and J genes are TRBV19 and TRBJ1-1; D not resolved. CDR3 length equals 13 residues. The V gene's germline CDR1 is LNHDA and CDR2 SQIVND (reference sequence). V was clipped by 6 bases and J by 5 bases, with 13 bases between them. The CDR3 DNA reads TGTGCCAGTAGAGATCTCGGGGAAACTGAAGCTTTCTTT. Amino acids: CASRDLGETEAFF.

A single count supports this clone. This chain links TRBV27 with TRBJ1-5, with no clear D. The V gene lost 5 bases and the J gene lost 0 bases, with 8 bases spanning the gap. Per germline, CDR1 MNHEY and CDR2 SMNVEV (reference sequence). CDR3 length: 14 amino acids. The CDR3 here is CASSPESSNQPQHF. The DNA for the CDR3 is TGTGCCAGCAGTCCCGAATCTAGCAATCAGCCCCAGCATTTT.

The chain employs TRBV29-1 and TRBJ1-2; the D is unclear. The CDR3 has 12 residues. CDR1 SQVTM and CDR2 ANQGSEA come from the germline V gene. V lost 3 bases and J lost 5, with 10 bases in between. CDR3 sequence (DNA): TGCAGCGTTGACCAGGACCAATATGGCTACACCTTC. This translates into CSVDQDQYGYTF.

This clone was counted only a few times. The chain is built from TRBV5-6 and TRBJ2-1; 7 positions agree with TRBD2. The CDR3 is 16 amino acids. Per the germline V gene, CDR1 is SGHDT and CDR2 is YYEEEE. Losses at the gene ends were 4 bases for V and 4 bases for J; bases not matched to a gene: 11. The CDR3 coding sequence is TGTGCCAGCAGCCCCGCCGGGACTATGGGATACAATGAGCAGTTCTTC. It codes for CASSPAGTMGYNEQFF.

The chain links TRBV30 to TRBJ1-1; D is possibly TRBD1 (5 bases). V was cut by 0 bases and J by 0 bases, with 11 bases left in between. CDR3 length equals 15 residues. CDR1 and CDR2 from the germline V gene are GTSNPN and SVGIG (reference sequence). The CDR3 DNA is TGTGCCTGGAGTGTAGGGGCGAAGTTGAACACTGAAGCTTTCTTT. Amino acid sequence: CAWSVGAKLNTEAFF.

J is TRBJ2-3 and V is TRBV9; 11 bases line up with TRBD2. V shed 0 bases, J shed 4 bases, and the junction held 1 base outside the gene matches. Germline CDR1 reads SGDLS; CDR2 reads YYNGEE. CDR3 length equals 15 residues. The CDR3 nucleotides read TGTGCCAGCAGCGTAGGTAGCGGGGGGGCAGATACGCAGTATTTT. Protein product: CASSVGSGGADTQYF.